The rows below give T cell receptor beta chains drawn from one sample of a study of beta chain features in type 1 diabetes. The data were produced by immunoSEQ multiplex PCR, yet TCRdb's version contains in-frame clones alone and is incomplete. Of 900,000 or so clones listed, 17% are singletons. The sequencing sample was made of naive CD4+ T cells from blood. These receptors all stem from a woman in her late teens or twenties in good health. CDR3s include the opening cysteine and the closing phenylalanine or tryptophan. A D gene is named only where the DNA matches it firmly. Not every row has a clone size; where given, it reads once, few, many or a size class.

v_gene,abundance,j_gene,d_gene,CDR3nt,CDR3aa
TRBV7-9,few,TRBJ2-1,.,TGTGCCAGCAGCTTACGGACCGGGGGAGCTCGAGAATGGGAGCAGTTCTTC,CASSLRTGGAREWEQFF
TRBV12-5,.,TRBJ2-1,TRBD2,TGTGCTAGTGGTTTGGTGTTAACTAGCGGAAGAAATGAGCAGTTCTTC,CASGLVLTSGRNEQFF
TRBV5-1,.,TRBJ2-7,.,TGCGCCAGCAGCCCGGGACACGGGCCGGGGTCCTACGAGCAGTACTTC,CASSPGHGPGSYEQYF
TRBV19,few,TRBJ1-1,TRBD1,TGTGCCAGTAGCATACGTGGGACAGGGGGCAGTGCTTTCTTT,CASSIRGTGGSAFF
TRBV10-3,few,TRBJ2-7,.,TGTGCCATCAGAGACTCGACAAAATCCTACGAGCAGTACTTC,CAIRDSTKSYEQYF
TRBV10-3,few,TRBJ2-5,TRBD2,TGTGCCATATCTAGCGGCGAGACCCAGTACTTC,CAISSGETQYF
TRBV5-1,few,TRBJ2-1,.,TGCGCCAGCAGCCTGAGGGACGCACGCTTATCCAATGAGCAGTTCTTC,CASSLRDARLSNEQFF
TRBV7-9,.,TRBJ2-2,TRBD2,TGTGCCAGCAGTACGATCACGGGGGGACCGAACACCGGGGAGCTGTTTTTT,CASSTITGGPNTGELFF
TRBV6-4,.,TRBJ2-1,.,TGTGCCACCAGTCCGGCTGGCTACTACAATGAGCAGTTCTTC,CATSPAGYYNEQFF
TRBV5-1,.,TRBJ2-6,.,TGCGCCAGCAGCTTGGCTCGCTCTGGGGCCAACGTCCTGACTTTC,CASSLARSGANVLTF
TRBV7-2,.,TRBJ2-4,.,TGTGCCAGCAGGCAGGGAGACAACATTCAGTACTTC,CASRQGDNIQYF
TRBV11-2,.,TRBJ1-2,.,TGTGCCAGCACGACCGACAGGCTCTATGGCTACACCTTC,CASTTDRLYGYTF
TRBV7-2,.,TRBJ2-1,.,TGTGCCAGCGTTAGCGGCGGGCTAAACAATGAGCAGTTCTTC,CASVSGGLNNEQFF
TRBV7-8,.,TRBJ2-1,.,TGTGCCAGCAGCTTAGCCAGGGTGGGGTACAATGAGCAGTTCTTC,CASSLARVGYNEQFF
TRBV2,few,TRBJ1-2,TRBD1,TGTGCCACTACAGAGACAGGGAATGGCTACACCTTC,CATTETGNGYTF
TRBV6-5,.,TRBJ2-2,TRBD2,TGTGCCAGCAGTGGGACTAGCGGGAGTAAGGGGGAGCTGTTTTTT,CASSGTSGSKGELFF
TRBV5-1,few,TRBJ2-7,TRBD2,TGCGCCAGCAGCTTGGGTGCGGGAGGGCCCCACGAGCAGTACTTC,CASSLGAGGPHEQYF
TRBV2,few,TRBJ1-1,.,TGTGCCACACAGGGGAACACTGAAGCTTTCTTT,CATQGNTEAFF
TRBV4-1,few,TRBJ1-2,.,TGCGCCAGCAGCCAAGACTGGCAGGGGACCGTAAGGGTGGGCTACACCTTC,CASSQDWQGTVRVGYTF
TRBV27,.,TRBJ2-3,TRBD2,TGTGCCAGCAGTCGTCTAGCGGGAGGGAACACAGATACGCAGTATTTT,CASSRLAGGNTDTQYF
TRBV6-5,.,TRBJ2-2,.,TGTGCCAGCAGTTACTCGGGGGTCTTGAAGTTAGGGGAGCTGTTTTTT,CASSYSGVLKLGELFF
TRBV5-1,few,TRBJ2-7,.,TGCGCCAGCAGCTTGGGGGGTGACGAGCAGTACTTC,CASSLGGDEQYF
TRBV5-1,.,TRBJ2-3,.,TGCGCCAGCAGCCCATGGACCAACACAGATACGCAGTATTTT,CASSPWTNTDTQYF
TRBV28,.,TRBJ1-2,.,TGTGCCAGCAGTTTAGGACAGTGGGGCTACACCTTC,CASSLGQWGYTF
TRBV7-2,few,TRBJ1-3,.,TGTGCCAGCAGCTTCGGACACTCCCCTGGAAACACCATATATTTT,CASSFGHSPGNTIYF
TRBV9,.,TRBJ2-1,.,TGTGCCAGCAGCGCAACCGGAAACCTGGGGGACAATGAGCAGTTCTTC,CASSATGNLGDNEQFF
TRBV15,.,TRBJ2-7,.,TGTGCCACCAGCAGAGTTGACTACTACGAGCAGTACTTC,CATSRVDYYEQYF
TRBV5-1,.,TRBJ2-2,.,TGCGCCAGCAGCTTGGAATTGATCACCGGGGAGCTGTTTTTT,CASSLELITGELFF
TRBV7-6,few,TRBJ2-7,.,TGTGCCAGCAGCTTATTCCCGAAGAGCTCCTACGAGCAGTACTTC,CASSLFPKSSYEQYF
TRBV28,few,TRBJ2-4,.,TGTGCCAGCAGTTTTGGGGCAGCCAAAAACATTCAGTACTTC,CASSFGAAKNIQYF